A single TCR beta chain is shown here with its context. Its antigen specificity is not known. It has no much larger one-base neighbor in the sample; base qualities were not kept. Using the deep immunoSEQ assay, multiplex PCR amplified TCR CDR3 regions from genomic DNA. Genomic DNA extracted from each cell subset was distributed evenly over all wells of several immunoSEQ 96-well plates, and each plate served as one replicate. For sorted subsets, roughly 200 ng of genomic DNA, equivalent to roughly 30,000 T cell genomes, went into each replicate PCR. The purified libraries were quantified using a Qubit 3.0 fluorometer, sized with a Bioanalyzer 2100, and then quantified again using the KAPA Library Quantification kit. A separate single-read 150-cycle Illumina NextSeq 550 flow cell was used to sequence each immunoSEQ 96-well plate. The original methods were these. Because the immunoSEQ output held only junctional sequences and lacked quality scores, the filtering could not match the filtering applied to full-length reads. To assign V/J genes and CDR3, sequences were annotated against IMGT germline references using PyIR, a Python wrapper for IgBLAST v1.9. Reads were filtered out if the reads had weak V/J assignments (E-value above 1e-6), no CDR3, stop codons, out-of-frame junctions, or ambiguous translated residues. V3J clonotypes were defined by identical inferred V gene, J gene, and CDR3 amino acid sequence. Percentage overlap between repertoires was computed as shared unique clonotypes divided by the size of the smaller repertoire. RTK rarefaction, the Chao1 estimator, and Recon v2.1 estimates of unobserved clonotypes were used to assess repertoire richness. OLGA was used to compute generation probabilities for all TCRbeta clonotypes that the gDNA method yielded from a handful of donors. TCRdb limited this immuneACCESS table to in-frame rearrangements with V and J called. A share of clones is missing; checked studies link under half to unresolved V genes, and the rest is unexplained. V and J calls and clone size follow that table, whereas D and trimming were derived from the DNA. The sample yields some 1.5 million clones; approximately 98% were counted once. About 0.45% of the sample rests with the top ten.

This record comes from a study of shared clonotypes between healthy human individuals (dated by TCRdb to 2019 to 2021). With regard to the full study: The cohort included a few men and a couple of women between 18 and 49 years of age. For each donor, three plates each were used for CD4 naive and CD4 memory, two plates were used for CD8 naive, and one plate was used for CD8 memory. Blood TCR repertoires of about five healthy adults were deeply sequenced to estimate repertoire size and the extent of clonotype sharing between individuals. Libraries were prepared and TCR repertoires were sequenced by different laboratories using diverse techniques, in order to increase sequencing depth and limit assay-specific biases. Per donor, leukapheresis produced somewhere between about 0.8 and 9.5 billion PBMCs.

The investigation overall reported the following: Pairwise subsampling led to the expectation that sequencing depth would affect the degree of clonotype sharing among donors. Sharing across a few donors was observed for approximately 5% of naive CD4, over 3% of naive CD8, roughly 2.4% of memory CD4, and 0.4% of memory CD8 clonotypes. Estimated clonotype richness was generally larger for naive than for memory subsets. Sampling was restricted to blood, and TCR repertoires in tissue are likely to differ from TCR repertoires in blood. Even with the large sequencing depth, rarefaction of the sorted-subset datasets indicated that sequencing was incomplete. The genetic and exposure-history diversity represented was limited by the small number of donors. Clonotypes shared by all four sorted-subset donors showed higher generation probabilities than non-shared clonotypes.

Donors were healthy HIV-negative adults with no recently reported acute infections or vaccinations. All donors were Caucasian adults living in Nashville, Tennessee, USA. CD4+ T cells were enriched through magnetic negative selection, after which naive cells were positively selected on CD45RA and the remaining negative fraction served as the memory subset. Blood was collected by leukapheresis, and PBMCs were isolated by Ficoll-Histopaque density gradient centrifugation and then cryopreserved in liquid nitrogen vapor phase. Analytical flow cytometry was used to check the purity and quantity of each magnetically sorted T cell population. Genomic DNA was isolated from each sorted fraction and quantified by UV absorbance on a Nanodrop 2000c. At the junction V is shortened by 0 bases and J by 6 bases, with 12 bases in between. The CDR3 spans 13 residues, from the cysteine through the phenylalanine. The kept DNA is CDR3 alone, 39 bases in frame from the first base. CDR1 GTSNPN and CDR2 SVGIG are derived from the germline V gene (reference sequence).

The sequence links TRBV30 to TRBJ2-7, with an unclear D gene assignment. The sample comprised naive CD4+ T cells sorted from blood. The cell subset or site label corresponds to: CD45RA+ positively selected. The TCR comes from a man between 25 and 39 years old in good health. The CDR3 loop reads CAWSVFPPLEQYF. The DNA reads as follows: TGTGCCTGGAGTGTTTTTCCTCCTCTCGAGCAGTACTTC.